The T cell receptor (beta chain) under discussion was sequenced for a study of breast tumors, draining lymph nodes, adjacent tissues. Samples came from axillary lymph nodes draining the breast cancer. The germline gives CDR1 DFQATT, CDR2 SNEGSKA (reference sequence). The CDR3 spans 14 residues. Deletions cut 2 bases from V and 7 bases from J, with 15 bases between. MiXCR was run by TCRdb on the multiplex PCR reads, yielding one entry per CDR3 protein. Here the sample spans about 130,000 distinct CDR3 sequences, approximately 20% being singletons. The sample holds many counts of this clonotype. The receptor was isolated from a female donor with breast cancer. Some clones in this sample may be carry-over from other donors' samples. The chain employs TRBV20-1 and TRBJ1-5; D not certain. Input material: axillary lymph node tissue. The CDR3 nucleotides read TGCAGTGCTAGAATGGTTTCAGCGGGGCAGCCCCAGCATTTT. Its protein is CSARMVSAGQPQHF.